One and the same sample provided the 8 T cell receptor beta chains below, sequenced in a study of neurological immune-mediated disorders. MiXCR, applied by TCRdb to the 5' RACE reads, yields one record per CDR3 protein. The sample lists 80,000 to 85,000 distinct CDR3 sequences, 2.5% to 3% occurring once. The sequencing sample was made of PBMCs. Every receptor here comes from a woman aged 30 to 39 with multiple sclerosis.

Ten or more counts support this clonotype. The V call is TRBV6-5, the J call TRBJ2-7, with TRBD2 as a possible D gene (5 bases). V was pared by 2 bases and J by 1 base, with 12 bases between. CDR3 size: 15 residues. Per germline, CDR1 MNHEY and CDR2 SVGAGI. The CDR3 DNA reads TGTGCCAGCAGTTACGGACTTTTGGGATCCTACGAGCAGTACTTC. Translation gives CASSYGLLGSYEQYF.

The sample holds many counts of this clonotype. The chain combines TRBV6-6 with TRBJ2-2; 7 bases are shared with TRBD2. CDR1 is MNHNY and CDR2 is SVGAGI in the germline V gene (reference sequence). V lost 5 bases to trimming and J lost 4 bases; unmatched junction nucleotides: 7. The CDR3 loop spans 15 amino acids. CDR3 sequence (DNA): TGTGCCAGCAGTCCGAGCAGGGAGGGCACCGGGGAGCTGTTTTTT. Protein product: CASSPSREGTGELFF.

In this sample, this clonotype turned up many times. In DNA form, the CDR3 reads TGTGCCAGCAGCCAAGGCGCGTGGAGGGAGGGAGACAACAATGAGCAGTTCTTC. Translated: CASSQGAWREGDNNEQFF. This chain links TRBV7-9 with TRBJ2-1, with 7 bases aligning to TRBD2. With 5 bases clipped from V and 5 bases from J, the junction kept 18 bases outside the gene matches. The CDR3 loop spans 18 amino acids. Germline loops: CDR1 SEHNR, CDR2 FQNEAQ (reference sequence).

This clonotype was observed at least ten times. CDR3 sequence reads: CASSFSSGELFF. CDR3 in DNA: TGTGCCAGCAGCTTCAGCAGCGGGGAGCTGTTTTTT. The chain combines TRBV7-8 with TRBJ2-2; D is undetermined. This CDR3 comprises 12 residues. Trimming took 3 bases from V and 7 from J, leaving 6 bases between them. CDR1 and CDR2 from the germline V gene are SGHVS and FQNEAQ.

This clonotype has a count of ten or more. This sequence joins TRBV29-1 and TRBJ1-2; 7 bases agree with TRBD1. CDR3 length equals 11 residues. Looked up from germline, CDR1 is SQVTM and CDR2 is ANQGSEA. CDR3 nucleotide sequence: TGCAGTGGAGGGACAGCTAATGGCTACACCTTC. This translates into CSGGTANGYTF.

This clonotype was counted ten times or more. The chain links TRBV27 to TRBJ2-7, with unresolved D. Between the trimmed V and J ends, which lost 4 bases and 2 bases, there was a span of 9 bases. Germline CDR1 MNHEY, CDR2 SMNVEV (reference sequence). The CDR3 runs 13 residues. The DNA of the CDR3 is TGTGCCAGCAGTTCTAGAGCCCCCTACGAGCAGTACTTC. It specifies CASSSRAPYEQYF.

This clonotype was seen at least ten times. The chain's CDR3 is CASSLAQVDGAEQYF. The CDR3 bases are TGCGCCAGCAGCTTGGCCCAGGTCGATGGGGCGGAGCAGTACTTC. This rearrangement joins TRBV5-1 to TRBJ2-7, with D perhaps matching TRBD1 (5 bases). The germline V gene has CDR1 SGHRS and CDR2 YFSETQ. This CDR3 is 15 amino acids long. The germline V and J ends were trimmed by 0 bases and 7 bases, with 17 bases remaining between them.

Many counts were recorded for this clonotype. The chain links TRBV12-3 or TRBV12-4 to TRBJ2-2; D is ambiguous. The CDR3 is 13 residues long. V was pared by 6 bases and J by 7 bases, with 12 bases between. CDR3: CASSSLNLGELFF. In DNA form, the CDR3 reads TGTGCCAGCAGCTCCCTTAACCTCGGGGAGCTGTTTTTT.